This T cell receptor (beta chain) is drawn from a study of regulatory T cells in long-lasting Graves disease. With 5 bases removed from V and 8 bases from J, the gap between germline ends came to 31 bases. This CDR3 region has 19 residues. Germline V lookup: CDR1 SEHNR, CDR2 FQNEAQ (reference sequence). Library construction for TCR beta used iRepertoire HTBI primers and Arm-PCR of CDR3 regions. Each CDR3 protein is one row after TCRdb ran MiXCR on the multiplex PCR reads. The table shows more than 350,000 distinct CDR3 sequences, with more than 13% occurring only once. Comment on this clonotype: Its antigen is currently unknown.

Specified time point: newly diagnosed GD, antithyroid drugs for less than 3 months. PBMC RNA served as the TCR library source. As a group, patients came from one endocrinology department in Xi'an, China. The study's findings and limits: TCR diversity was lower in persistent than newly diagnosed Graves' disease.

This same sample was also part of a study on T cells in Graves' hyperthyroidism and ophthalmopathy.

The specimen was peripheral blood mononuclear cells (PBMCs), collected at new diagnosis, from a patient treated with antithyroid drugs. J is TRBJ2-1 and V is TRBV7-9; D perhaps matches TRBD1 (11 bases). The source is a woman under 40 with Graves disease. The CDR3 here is CASSAGQGVSSGRADEQFF. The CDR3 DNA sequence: TGTGCCAGCAGCGCGGGACAGGGGGTATCGAGCGGGAGGGCCGATGAGCAGTTCTTC.